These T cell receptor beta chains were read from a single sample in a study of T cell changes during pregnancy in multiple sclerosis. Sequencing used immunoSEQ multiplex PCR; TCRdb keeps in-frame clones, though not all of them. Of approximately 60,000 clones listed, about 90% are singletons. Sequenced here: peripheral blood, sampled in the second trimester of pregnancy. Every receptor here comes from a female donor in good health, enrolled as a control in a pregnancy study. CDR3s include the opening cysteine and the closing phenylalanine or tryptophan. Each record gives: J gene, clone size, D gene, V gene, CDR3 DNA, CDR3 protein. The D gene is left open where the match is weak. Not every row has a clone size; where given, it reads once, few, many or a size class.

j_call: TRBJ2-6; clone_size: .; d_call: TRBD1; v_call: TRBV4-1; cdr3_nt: TGCGCCAGCAGCCACATAATGACAGGGGTTGGGGCCAACGTCCTGACTTTC; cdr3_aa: CASSHIMTGVGANVLTF
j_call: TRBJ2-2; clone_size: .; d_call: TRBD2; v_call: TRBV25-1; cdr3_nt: TGTGCCAGCAGGCTGGGGGGGGGTGGCACCGGGGAGCTGTTTTTT; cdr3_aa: CASRLGGGGTGELFF
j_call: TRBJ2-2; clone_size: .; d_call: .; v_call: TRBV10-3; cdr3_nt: TGTGCCATGAGCGGGACAACGAACACCGGGGAGCTGTTTTTT; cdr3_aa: CAMSGTTNTGELFF
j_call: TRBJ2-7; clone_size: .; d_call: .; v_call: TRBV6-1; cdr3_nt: TGTGCCAGCAGCGACGGCCCAGGGGCGCAATACGAGCAGTACTTC; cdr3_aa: CASSDGPGAQYEQYF
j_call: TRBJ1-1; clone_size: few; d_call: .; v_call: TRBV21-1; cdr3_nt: TGTGCCAGCAGCTCCCGGGACAGGGGATTAGCTTTCTTT; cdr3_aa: CASSSRDRGLAFF
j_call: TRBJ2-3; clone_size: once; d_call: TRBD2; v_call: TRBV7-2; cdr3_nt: TGTGCCAGCAGCTACGGCGGGGGTCTTACAGATACGCAGTATTTT; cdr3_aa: CASSYGGGLTDTQYF
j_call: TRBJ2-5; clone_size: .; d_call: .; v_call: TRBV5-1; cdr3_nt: TGCGCCAGCAGCTACAGCGGAACCCAAGAGACCCAGTACTTC; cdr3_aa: CASSYSGTQETQYF
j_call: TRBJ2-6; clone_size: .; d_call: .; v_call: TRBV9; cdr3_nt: TGTGCCAGCAGCGTAGGTGCCCACAGGAGCTCTGGGGCCAACGTCCTGACTTTC; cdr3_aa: CASSVGAHRSSGANVLTF
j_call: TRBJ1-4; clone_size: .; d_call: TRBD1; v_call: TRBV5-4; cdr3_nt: TGTGCCAGCAGCTCAACACAGGGGGCACAGGAAAAACTGTTTTTT; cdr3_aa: CASSSTQGAQEKLFF
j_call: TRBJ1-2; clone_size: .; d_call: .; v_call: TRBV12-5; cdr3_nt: TGTGCTAGTGGCCTCGAGACCCAGGGAGGCTACACCTTC; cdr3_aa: CASGLETQGGYTF
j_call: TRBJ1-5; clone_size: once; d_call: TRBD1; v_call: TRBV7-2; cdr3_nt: TGTGCCAGCAGCAAACCATCCCCGGGGACAGGTCTGGGTCAGCCCCAGCATTTT; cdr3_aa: CASSKPSPGTGLGQPQHF
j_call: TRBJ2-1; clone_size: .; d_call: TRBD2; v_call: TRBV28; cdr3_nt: TGTGCCAGCAGTTTGGGGGCACGCGGGAGGGGGAATGAGCAGTTCTTC; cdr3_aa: CASSLGARGRGNEQFF
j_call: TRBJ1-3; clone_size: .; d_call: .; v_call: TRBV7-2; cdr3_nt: TGTGCCAGCAGCTTAGCTACAGGGCCTGGAAACACCATATATTTT; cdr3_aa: CASSLATGPGNTIYF
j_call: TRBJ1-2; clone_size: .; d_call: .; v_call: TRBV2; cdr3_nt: TGTGCCAGCAGTGCGACGGACATTTATGGCTACACCTTC; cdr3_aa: CASSATDIYGYTF